Listed below are T cell receptor beta chains from one sample, sequenced in a study of blood T cells in healthy people across ages. Each CDR3 protein is one row after TCRdb ran MiXCR on the 5' RACE reads. This table holds roughly 1,700,000 distinct CDR3 sequences, 28% found once. What was sequenced was blood. The receptors were gathered from a woman aged 30 to 39 in good health. The CDR3 runs from the conserved cysteine through the conserved F or W. D genes are given only for firm matches. A row's size may be missing; if present it is once, few, many or a size class.

clone_size: -
j_call: TRBJ2-5
d_call: TRBD1
v_call: TRBV7-2
cdr3_aa: CASSLQWTGQETQYF
cdr3_nt: TGTGCCAGCAGCTTACAGTGGACAGGGCAAGAGACCCAGTACTTC

clone_size: -
j_call: TRBJ2-7
d_call: -
v_call: TRBV5-5
cdr3_aa: CASSSIGGRGEQYF
cdr3_nt: TGTGCCAGCAGCTCCATAGGGGGAAGGGGCGAGCAGTACTTC

clone_size: -
j_call: TRBJ2-3
d_call: -
v_call: TRBV6-5
cdr3_aa: CASTSEATDTQYF
cdr3_nt: TGTGCCAGCACCTCTGAGGCAACAGATACGCAGTATTTT

clone_size: -
j_call: TRBJ2-7
d_call: -
v_call: TRBV28
cdr3_aa: CASSLEGSDYEQYF
cdr3_nt: TGTGCCAGCAGTTTAGAGGGTAGCGACTACGAGCAGTACTTC

clone_size: few
j_call: TRBJ1-5
d_call: -
v_call: TRBV18
cdr3_aa: CASSEGNNRPQHF
cdr3_nt: TGTGCCAGCTCCGAGGGTAACAATCGGCCCCAGCATTTT

clone_size: -
j_call: TRBJ2-3
d_call: -
v_call: TRBV29-1
cdr3_aa: CSVRERLVVTDTQYF
cdr3_nt: TGCAGCGTTCGGGAGCGGTTAGTGGTCACAGATACGCAGTATTTT

clone_size: many
j_call: TRBJ2-1
d_call: -
v_call: TRBV20-1
cdr3_aa: CSAGTGSSYNEQFF
cdr3_nt: TGCAGTGCTGGGACTGGAAGCTCCTACAATGAGCAGTTCTTC

clone_size: few
j_call: TRBJ2-5
d_call: -
v_call: TRBV5-1
cdr3_aa: CASSFRQGTAQYF
cdr3_nt: TGCGCCAGCAGCTTCCGCCAGGGGACGGCCCAGTACTTC

clone_size: many
j_call: TRBJ2-7
d_call: -
v_call: TRBV7-2
cdr3_aa: CASSLPPSYEQYF
cdr3_nt: TGTGCCAGCAGCTTACCCCCCTCCTACGAGCAGTACTTC

clone_size: few
j_call: TRBJ2-5
d_call: TRBD1
v_call: TRBV7-2
cdr3_aa: CASSLAPRGYGTQYF
cdr3_nt: TGTGCCAGCAGCTTAGCTCCCAGGGGGTATGGGACCCAGTACTTC

clone_size: many
j_call: TRBJ2-5
d_call: -
v_call: TRBV4-3
cdr3_aa: CASSQDRTEETQYF
cdr3_nt: TGCGCCAGCAGCCAAGATAGAACGGAAGAGACCCAGTACTTC

clone_size: -
j_call: TRBJ2-7
d_call: -
v_call: TRBV6-2/TRBV6-3
cdr3_aa: CASSQPTGGEQYF
cdr3_nt: TGTGCCAGCAGTCAACCGACAGGAGGCGAGCAGTACTTC

clone_size: -
j_call: TRBJ2-2
d_call: TRBD1
v_call: TRBV4-1
cdr3_aa: CASSSRQGRGTGELFF
cdr3_nt: TGCGCCAGCAGCAGTCGACAGGGTCGGGGCACCGGGGAGCTGTTTTTT

clone_size: -
j_call: TRBJ1-5
d_call: -
v_call: TRBV6-6
cdr3_aa: CASSYVGALNQPQHF
cdr3_nt: TGTGCCAGCAGTTACGTCGGGGCTCTTAATCAGCCCCAGCATTTT

clone_size: many
j_call: TRBJ2-7
d_call: -
v_call: TRBV27
cdr3_aa: CASSFGPAYEQYF
cdr3_nt: TGTGCCAGCAGTTTCGGCCCCGCGTACGAGCAGTACTTC

clone_size: -
j_call: TRBJ1-5
d_call: TRBD1
v_call: TRBV28
cdr3_aa: CASRPQGAGVNQPQHF
cdr3_nt: TGTGCCAGCCGACCACAGGGGGCAGGGGTCAATCAGCCCCAGCATTTT

clone_size: -
j_call: TRBJ2-3
d_call: -
v_call: TRBV3-1
cdr3_aa: CASSQSLTDTQYF
cdr3_nt: TGTGCCAGCAGCCAGTCCCTAACAGATACGCAGTATTTT

clone_size: few
j_call: TRBJ1-4
d_call: -
v_call: TRBV7-9
cdr3_aa: CASRAGTQNEKLFF
cdr3_nt: TGTGCCAGCAGGGCCGGGACACAAAATGAAAAACTGTTTTTT

clone_size: few
j_call: TRBJ2-1
d_call: TRBD2
v_call: TRBV15
cdr3_aa: CATSRGGLAGTNEQFF
cdr3_nt: TGTGCCACCAGCAGAGGGGGACTAGCGGGGACCAATGAGCAGTTCTTC

clone_size: once
j_call: TRBJ1-2
d_call: TRBD1
v_call: TRBV12-3/TRBV12-4
cdr3_aa: CASTEEGARGYTF
cdr3_nt: TGTGCCAGCACCGAAGAGGGGGCGCGGGGCTACACCTTC

clone_size: many
j_call: TRBJ1-2
d_call: -
v_call: TRBV29-1
cdr3_aa: CSVEGQTYGYTF
cdr3_nt: TGCAGCGTTGAGGGGCAGACCTATGGCTACACCTTC

clone_size: -
j_call: TRBJ2-5
d_call: -
v_call: TRBV12-3/TRBV12-4
cdr3_aa: CASSRGPNQETQYF
cdr3_nt: TGTGCCAGCAGCCGCGGACCAAATCAAGAGACCCAGTACTTC

clone_size: -
j_call: TRBJ2-4
d_call: TRBD2
v_call: TRBV12-5
cdr3_aa: CASGLDPSGAKGQYF
cdr3_nt: TGTGCTAGTGGTTTGGATCCGAGCGGGGCGAAGGGGCAGTACTTC

clone_size: -
j_call: TRBJ2-3
d_call: -
v_call: TRBV7-2
cdr3_aa: CASSLDGDGTDTQYF
cdr3_nt: TGTGCCAGCAGCTTAGACGGGGATGGCACAGATACGCAGTATTTT

clone_size: -
j_call: TRBJ2-4
d_call: -
v_call: TRBV5-1
cdr3_aa: CASSLDRARNIQYF
cdr3_nt: TGCGCCAGCAGCTTGGACAGGGCACGGAACATTCAGTACTTC

clone_size: -
j_call: TRBJ1-1
d_call: TRBD1
v_call: TRBV5-1
cdr3_aa: CASWTGESGTEAFF
cdr3_nt: TGCGCCAGTTGGACAGGGGAATCGGGCACTGAAGCTTTCTTT

clone_size: -
j_call: TRBJ1-1
d_call: -
v_call: TRBV29-1
cdr3_aa: CSVELSMNTEAFF
cdr3_nt: TGCAGCGTTGAGTTGTCGATGAACACTGAAGCTTTCTTT

clone_size: few
j_call: TRBJ2-6
d_call: -
v_call: TRBV12-3/TRBV12-4
cdr3_aa: CASRPMGMTNVLTF
cdr3_nt: TGTGCCAGCAGACCGATGGGGATGACCAACGTCCTGACTTTC

clone_size: -
j_call: TRBJ2-1
d_call: -
v_call: TRBV6-6
cdr3_aa: CASTKSVTNYLNHEQFF
cdr3_nt: TGTGCCAGCACCAAGAGCGTTACTAACTACCTCAACCATGAGCAGTTCTTC

clone_size: -
j_call: TRBJ1-3
d_call: -
v_call: TRBV20-1
cdr3_aa: CSAANRAGNTIYF
cdr3_nt: TGCAGTGCTGCTAACAGGGCTGGAAACACCATATATTTT

clone_size: many
j_call: TRBJ2-7
d_call: TRBD2
v_call: TRBV12-5
cdr3_aa: CASGLSGGAYEQYF
cdr3_nt: TGTGCTAGTGGTTTAAGCGGGGGGGCCTACGAGCAGTACTTC

clone_size: -
j_call: TRBJ2-2
d_call: -
v_call: TRBV7-2
cdr3_aa: CASSLVYGGLAGELFF
cdr3_nt: TGTGCCAGCAGCTTAGTCTACGGGGGATTGGCCGGGGAGCTGTTTTTT

clone_size: -
j_call: TRBJ2-5
d_call: TRBD1
v_call: TRBV10-3
cdr3_aa: CAISEGTVETQYF
cdr3_nt: TGTGCCATCAGTGAAGGGACAGTAGAGACCCAGTACTTC

clone_size: few
j_call: TRBJ2-1
d_call: -
v_call: TRBV12-3/TRBV12-4
cdr3_aa: CASSLGTNTEQFF
cdr3_nt: TGTGCCAGCAGTTTAGGGACAAACACTGAGCAGTTCTTC

clone_size: many
j_call: TRBJ2-5
d_call: -
v_call: TRBV20-1
cdr3_aa: CSAPQPAGEDQYF
cdr3_nt: TGCAGTGCTCCTCAACCGGCAGGGGAGGATCAGTACTTC

clone_size: -
j_call: TRBJ2-5
d_call: -
v_call: TRBV5-1
cdr3_aa: CASSSIAYQETQYF
cdr3_nt: TGCGCCAGCAGCTCAATCGCGTACCAAGAGACCCAGTACTTC

clone_size: few
j_call: TRBJ1-1
d_call: -
v_call: TRBV6-5
cdr3_aa: CASSYGGRGNTEAFF
cdr3_nt: TGTGCCAGCAGTTACGGGGGCAGGGGGAACACTGAAGCTTTCTTT

clone_size: -
j_call: TRBJ2-7
d_call: -
v_call: TRBV27
cdr3_aa: CASSLAGRRLSEQYF
cdr3_nt: TGTGCCAGCAGTTTAGCGGGACGTCGTTTGTCCGAGCAGTACTTC

clone_size: many
j_call: TRBJ2-7
d_call: TRBD1
v_call: TRBV15
cdr3_aa: CATSSGTGSSSYEQYF
cdr3_nt: TGTGCCACCAGTTCCGGGACAGGGAGTAGCTCCTACGAGCAGTACTTC

clone_size: few
j_call: TRBJ2-5
d_call: -
v_call: TRBV18
cdr3_aa: CASSPPYDQETQYF
cdr3_nt: TGTGCCAGCTCACCCCCTTATGACCAAGAGACCCAGTACTTC

clone_size: few
j_call: TRBJ1-1
d_call: -
v_call: TRBV12-3/TRBV12-4
cdr3_aa: CASKMDRPNTEAFF
cdr3_nt: TGTGCCAGCAAAATGGACAGACCGAACACTGAAGCTTTCTTT

clone_size: many
j_call: TRBJ2-1
d_call: TRBD2
v_call: TRBV20-1
cdr3_aa: CSVRRGGAYNEQFF
cdr3_nt: TGCAGTGTAAGGCGGGGGGGTGCGTACAATGAGCAGTTCTTC

clone_size: -
j_call: TRBJ2-7
d_call: -
v_call: TRBV6-2/TRBV6-3
cdr3_aa: CASSPGSMHYEQYF
cdr3_nt: TGTGCCAGCAGCCCGGGATCGATGCACTACGAGCAGTACTTC

clone_size: many
j_call: TRBJ1-2
d_call: -
v_call: TRBV3-1
cdr3_aa: CASSQDSRGYTF
cdr3_nt: TGTGCCAGCAGCCAAGATTCGCGTGGCTACACCTTC

clone_size: few
j_call: TRBJ2-1
d_call: -
v_call: TRBV20-1
cdr3_aa: CSARDPGLLDNEQFF
cdr3_nt: TGCAGTGCTAGAGATCCCGGACTCCTTGACAATGAGCAGTTCTTC

clone_size: few
j_call: TRBJ2-3
d_call: TRBD2
v_call: TRBV28
cdr3_aa: CASSSPSGGAGTDTQYF
cdr3_nt: TGTGCCAGCAGTTCCCCTAGCGGGGGGGCTGGCACAGATACGCAGTATTTT

clone_size: -
j_call: TRBJ2-1
d_call: -
v_call: TRBV27
cdr3_aa: CASSLPLAINEQFF
cdr3_nt: TGTGCCAGCAGTTTGCCCTTGGCCATCAATGAGCAGTTCTTC

clone_size: -
j_call: TRBJ1-1
d_call: -
v_call: TRBV12-3/TRBV12-4
cdr3_aa: CASRSRGNTEAFF
cdr3_nt: TGTGCCAGCAGGAGCCGGGGGAACACTGAAGCTTTCTTT

clone_size: -
j_call: TRBJ2-5
d_call: -
v_call: TRBV20-1
cdr3_aa: CSAGSGQETQYF
cdr3_nt: TGCAGTGCCGGTAGCGGCCAAGAGACCCAGTACTTC

clone_size: few
j_call: TRBJ2-1
d_call: TRBD2
v_call: TRBV15
cdr3_aa: CATSRTSGSNEQFF
cdr3_nt: TGTGCCACCAGCAGGACTAGCGGGAGTAATGAGCAGTTCTTC

clone_size: -
j_call: TRBJ2-7
d_call: -
v_call: TRBV15
cdr3_aa: CATSRGYNEQYF
cdr3_nt: TGTGCCACCAGCAGGGGGTACAATGAGCAGTACTTC

clone_size: many
j_call: TRBJ2-1
d_call: TRBD2
v_call: TRBV20-1
cdr3_aa: CSAALAAISSYNEQFF
cdr3_nt: TGCAGTGCTGCCCTAGCGGCGATAAGCTCCTACAATGAGCAGTTCTTC

clone_size: many
j_call: TRBJ2-7
d_call: TRBD2
v_call: TRBV12-3/TRBV12-4
cdr3_aa: CASGGGNEQYF
cdr3_nt: TGTGCCAGCGGCGGGGGGAACGAGCAGTACTTC

clone_size: few
j_call: TRBJ2-1
d_call: -
v_call: TRBV12-3/TRBV12-4
cdr3_aa: CASSSEGAPYNEQFF
cdr3_nt: TGTGCCAGCAGTTCGGAGGGAGCCCCCTACAATGAGCAGTTCTTC